This T cell receptor (beta chain) was captured in a study of cytomegalovirus exposure and HLA in healthy donors (dated by TCRdb to about 2017). With regard to the full study: According to an earlier analysis of several hundred of the donors, about 180 million T cells yielded roughly 100 million unique TCR beta sequences and about 300 Gb of sequence data. About 280 gigabases of sequencing data and approximately 84 million unique TCR sequences were included in an early release covering around 650 HLA-typed donors. Donor age, sex, ethnicity and CMV serostatus were compiled together with the repertoire data. Using immunosequencing, the study profiled T cell repertoires from approximately 700 subjects and related those repertoires to cytomegalovirus serostatus. In a later analysis, previously published TCR beta repertoires from 666 donors were re-analyzed and high-resolution HLA genotyping was added so that TCR occurrence patterns could be studied. Of the 350 to 400 genotyped donors, 65% to 90% fell in the genetic ancestry cluster associated with self-reported Caucasian donors. To predict cytomegalovirus infection status, the study combined high-throughput TCR immunosequencing, statistical association of individual TCRs with disease status, and machine learning. Rather than using new phenotypic data, the later analysis identified candidate immune exposures from TCR beta sequences and from how often those sequences occurred across donors. Every discovery cohort repertoire had been produced on one sequencing platform. To decide whether each TCR beta V gene segment behaved as functional or pseudogenic, an earlier analysis of approximately 620 of the donors relied on high-throughput TCR beta sequencing. The study was designed to test whether signatures of past pathogen exposure could be identified by cataloging public T cell receptors. On average, around 200,000 unique TCR beta nucleotide sequences were sequenced per donor among a few hundred genotyped donors of the cohort, with 15% to 20% of those sequences being non-productive. Both class I and class II loci were covered by HLA typing, at four-digit resolution. Genome-wide SNP genotypes for about 65% of the 666 donors were used in a later genetic analysis, which treated that subset as a discovery cohort. Roughly 5 DR-DQ haplotypes were handled as single units for association and clustering because linkage in the cohort was strong. A separate validation cohort of some 130 different subjects was used in addition to the 666-subject first cohort. The number of donors typed differed by locus, with roughly 620-630 for A, B, C, DRB1 and DQB1, 522 for DQA1, 600 to 610 for DPA1, and around 430 for DPB1. On the study overall, not on this receptor specifically: CMV serostatus was the only immune exposure information available for the cohort. In an earlier analysis of around 600 of the donors, most TCR beta V segments were observed in productive rearrangements about 87% or about 30% of the time, broadly matching IMGT annotations. Sequencing depth was assumed to be roughly uniform across donors in the presence/absence analyses, though that assumption may not hold. A further reported finding was that TCR beta sequences accurately predicted the HLA-A and HLA-B alleles for most subjects in the first cohort. A later analysis found that HLA-associated TCR beta chains were more clonally expanded and had lower generation probabilities than equally common non-associated chains. Several of the top co-occurrence clusters appeared to be linked to parvovirus B19, influenza, CMV and Epstein-Barr virus, according to a later analysis. At a false discovery rate of 0.05, a later analysis linked 16,951 TCR beta sequences to specific HLA alleles. The sequencing pipeline was judged likely to have produced a cluster of highly shared sequence variants as a technical artifact. This cohort had only TCR beta chains sequenced, and the lack of alpha or paired-chain data limited which features could be detected. A later genetic analysis associated a missense DCLRE1C variant with V-gene and J-gene trimming of TCR beta chains, and an independent cohort replicated the association. According to a later analysis, most CMV-associated TCR beta chains appeared to be HLA-restricted, and the HLA associations seemed to be driven largely by CMV exposure. Because the 87-base-pair reads could not distinguish some IMGT-functional V segments, including TRBV6-2 and TRBV6-3, those segments were excluded. In vitro tests confirmed that a few of the cytomegalovirus-associated TCR beta chains recognize cytomegalovirus antigens. While some public TCRs were present in many individuals, most TCR sequences turned up only very rarely across donors. The classifier was reported to diagnose cytomegalovirus status with high specificity and sensitivity in both the original cohort and the validation cohort. Linkage disequilibrium might explain the correlated functional status among segregating V segments, but an unknown experimental factor could not be excluded. Because HLA typing was missing for some donors at each locus, association tests included only the typed subset. A total of fewer than 200 TCR beta chains were listed by the study as associated with cytomegalovirus. The authors suggested that the approach could potentially be extended to other disease states and immunological phenotypes. According to a later analysis, TCR association rates differed among HLA loci, with DRB1 alleles showing the most associated TCRs and HLA-C alleles showing the fewest. According to a later genetic analysis, donors in an Asian-associated ancestry cluster had fewer N-insertions in productive TCRs than the approximately 670-donor mean. When HLA alleles, especially DR and DQ, strongly co-occurred, TCR associations were difficult to assign to individual alleles. Because counts were too low, fewer than 20 rarely observed V segments, including chromosome 9 orphons, were excluded from the earlier analysis of 587 of the donors.

The cohort consisted of 650 to 850 healthy bone marrow donors. Cohort members were all nominally healthy when sampled, although unrecorded immune exposures were likely present. The donor was CMV seronegative and was included in the group of 352 seronegative cohort members. Every donor gave a peripheral blood sample, and the peripheral blood mononuclear cells from that sample were used for TCR beta sequencing. Genomic DNA extraction from the blood cell samples was performed with the Qiagen DNeasy Blood Extraction Kit. The library was produced with the immunoSEQ multiplex PCR assay. For the multiplex PCR, a mixture combining 60 forward primers for TCR Vbeta segments and 13 reverse primers for TCR Jbeta segments was used. The CDR3 region of rearranged TCR beta genes was amplified from genomic DNA by a multiplex PCR assay. Amplified TCR beta libraries were sequenced as 87-base-pair reads on the Illumina HiSeq System. In the paper's pipeline: A later analysis tallied roughly 80 million unique TCR beta chains across the 666 repertoires, and approximately 11 million of those chains were shared by two or more donors. To remove PCR and sequencing errors, raw reads were error-corrected and collapsed into unique sequences using a nearest-neighbor algorithm that merged closely related sequences. To assign V, D and J gene segments, CDR3 sequences were aligned to IMGT reference sequences. Each retained sequence needed at least a six-nucleotide match to both a V gene segment and a J gene segment. A rearrangement counted as productive if the CDR3 had no stop codons and remained in frame with V and J, and every other rearrangement counted as non-productive. Following IMGT convention, CDR3 was defined as the stretch from the second conserved V-encoded cysteine up to the conserved J-encoded phenylalanine. The earlier analysis of 587 of the donors excluded sequences that lacked an unambiguous match to a single V gene segment. An earlier analysis of several hundred of the donors called V segments functional above 56.7% productive rearrangements and segregating when the between-donor standard deviation exceeded 5%. A statistical classification framework was built to diagnose cytomegalovirus status from the catalog of TCR beta chain sequences. In a later analysis, TCR nucleotide sequences were compared against IMGT/GENE-DB human TR gene sequences so that V and J genes could be assigned. The TCRdist pipeline was used in a later analysis to assign CDR3 sequences and most-parsimonious VDJ recombination scenarios. In a later analysis, each TCR beta chain was defined by its CDR3 amino acid sequence together with its V-gene family, and reads without a unique V-gene family were excluded. A later analysis removed 600 or so highly shared, low-generation-probability nucleotide sequences to deal with suspected cross-contamination and a sequencing artifact. A later analysis calculated a clonal expansion index for each public chain from normalized within-repertoire ranks of inferred template counts. Generation probabilities in a later analysis came from a VDJ recombination model fitted to out-of-frame rearrangements, and those results were checked against IGoR. Hypergeometric tests were used in a later analysis to score TCR-TCR, TCR-HLA and TCR-CMV co-occurrence, with a repertoire-size bias correction applied to the TCR pairs. To estimate false discovery rates, a later analysis permuted the HLA or CMV assignments 20 times. In a later analysis, co-occurring TCRs were grouped using DBSCAN, and TCRdist sequence similarity was added for clustering within HLA-allele-positive subsets. Repertoires with fewer than 30,000 or more than 120,000 public chains were left out of co-occurrence clustering, as were about five repertoires with anomalous nucleotide sharing. Drawn from immuneACCESS, this table holds only the in-frame rearrangements with V and J called that TCRdb kept. Clones are partly lost; checked studies trace under half to an unresolved V gene and leave the rest unexplained. The DNA gave D and trimming, while V, J and clone size come from that table. The sample table gives roughly 70,000 clones. 2.7% of the sample comes from the top ten.

About this clone: The antigen this receptor binds is unknown.

Cut back by 7 bases and 2 bases, the V and J ends lie 18 bases apart. Based on the germline V gene (reference sequence), the CDR1 and CDR2 sequences are MNHEY and SMNVEV. Its CDR3 holds 15 amino acids, cysteine through phenylalanine. CDR3 DNA only is kept here, 45 bases in frame from base 1. This sequence uses TRBV27 and TRBJ2-7, with TRBD1 as a weak D call on 6 bases. Sequences were obtained from PBMCs. The TCR was taken from a middle-aged man in good health and CMV-seronegative. The nucleotide sequence is TGTGCCAGCACCGCCCGAGCAGGGGCTACCTACGAGCAGTACTTC. It translates as CASTARAGATYEQYF.